The clone carrying this T cell receptor (beta chain) has just a few counts. These data belong to a study of T-cell reconstitution after alpha-beta-depleted transplantation in children. A library of TCRbeta sequences, prepared with unique molecular identifiers, was generated. TCRdb analysed the PCR reads with MiXCR anew, one entry per CDR3 protein. The sample has some 500,000 distinct CDR3 sequences; 30% to 35% are singletons. Per the germline V gene, CDR1 is MNHNS and CDR2 is SASEGT. Trimming took off 2 bases at V and 0 bases at J, with 5 bases between the two ends. This CDR3 region has 14 residues. The rearrangement uses TRBV6-1 and TRBJ1-5, with unresolved D. The sequencing here drew on PBMCs from the stem cell graft donor, taken from the stem cell graft. This TCR was recovered from a human donor who donated a stem cell graft to a child with aplastic anemia. CDR3 protein: CASSESYSNQPQHF. Here the CDR3 DNA reads TGTGCCAGCAGTGAAAGCTATAGCAATCAGCCCCAGCATTTT.